This T cell receptor beta chain was profiled in a study of CD8 T cells in ankylosing spondylitis. General study findings and limits: Clones tied to disease were said to be significantly enriched in matched ankylosing spondylitis synovial fluid. Characteristic, it appeared, of ankylosing spondylitis blood was a TCR beta motif of about eight highly homologous variants.

Each CDR3 protein gets one entry after TCRdb re-called the 5' RACE reads with MiXCR. The table records around 300,000 distinct CDR3 sequences, under 15% of them present only once. The CDR3 extends over 17 amino acids. Losses at the gene ends were 0 bases for V and 5 bases for J; bases not matched to a gene: 10. This clonotype was observed a handful of times. Its target is not known. This chain connects TRBV12-3 or TRBV12-4 to TRBJ2-3, with TRBD2 matching over 8 bases. The clonotype originates from a male donor with ankylosing spondylitis or in good health (not recorded which). The specimen was blood, either unsorted or a sorted T cell fraction (not recorded which). CDR3 in amino acids: CASSLAARRGGVDTQYF. CDR3 DNA sequence: TGTGCCAGCAGTTTAGCCGCTAGACGGGGGGGGGTAGATACGCAGTATTTT.